This T cell receptor beta chain originates from a study of cytotoxic CD8 clonotypes in ibrutinib-treated CLL. Trimming removed 5 bases at V and 4 bases at J, with 12 bases between. The germline V gene encodes CDR1 SGHDT and CDR2 YYEEEE. This CDR3 has 13 residues. The method was immunoSEQ multiplex PCR; TCRdb's version includes in-frame clones alone and lacks a portion of them. The sample has around 70,000 clones; under 70% are singletons. The sample consisted of PBMCs, taken after 12 months of ibrutinib treatment. The chain combines TRBV5-6 with TRBJ1-1; weak D call: TRBD1 (6 bases). This TCR derives from a human donor with chronic lymphocytic leukemia. The CDR3 spells CASRVQGLTEAFF. As DNA, the CDR3 is TGTGCCAGCAGAGTACAGGGTCTCACTGAAGCTTTCTTT.